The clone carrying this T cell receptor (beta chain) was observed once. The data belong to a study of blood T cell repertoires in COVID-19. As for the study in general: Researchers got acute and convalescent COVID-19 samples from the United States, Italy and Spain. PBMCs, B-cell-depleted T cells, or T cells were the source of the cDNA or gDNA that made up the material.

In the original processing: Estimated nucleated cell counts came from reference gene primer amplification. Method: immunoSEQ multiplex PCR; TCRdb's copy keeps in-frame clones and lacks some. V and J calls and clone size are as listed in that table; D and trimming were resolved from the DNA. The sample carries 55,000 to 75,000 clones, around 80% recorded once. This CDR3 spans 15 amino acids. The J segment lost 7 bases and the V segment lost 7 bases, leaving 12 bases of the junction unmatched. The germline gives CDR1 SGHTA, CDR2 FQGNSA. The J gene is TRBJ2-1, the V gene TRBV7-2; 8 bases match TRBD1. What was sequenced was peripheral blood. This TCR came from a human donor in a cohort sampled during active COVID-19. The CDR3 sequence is CASKLGQGLFNEQFF. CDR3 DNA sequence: TGTGCCAGCAAACTCGGACAGGGTCTTTTTAATGAGCAGTTCTTC.